These 5 T cell receptor beta chains were sequenced from one sample in a study of blood T cell repertoires in COVID-19. Repertoires were generated with immunoSEQ multiplex PCR, while TCRdb's copy carries only in-frame clones and drops some. The top ten hold just under 2% of the sample, which has approximately 150,000 clones, just over 90% seen once. Sequencing was carried out using peripheral blood. Receptors originate from a woman aged 55-69 years with COVID-19, enrolled during active disease.

The chain recombines TRBV19 with TRBJ1-2, with D uncertain. Germline V gene sequence: CDR1 LNHDA, CDR2 SQIVND (reference sequence). This CDR3 has 14 residues. The ends were cut back, 1 base at V and 3 bases at J, with 9 bases in the middle. The CDR3 here is CASSIGGSDYGYTF. Written as DNA, the CDR3 is TGTGCCAGTAGTATAGGAGGAAGCGACTATGGCTACACCTTC.

This clone has a single count. The chain links TRBV11-2 to TRBJ1-2, with 7 bases matching TRBD1. Germline V CDR1 and CDR2: SGHAT, FQNNGV. The length of the CDR3 is 13 residues. V dropped 3 bases and J dropped 4; count of bases not matched to a gene: 2. The CDR3 DNA reads TGTGCCAGCAGCTTGGACAGGATCTATGGCTACACCTTC. Translation: CASSLDRIYGYTF.

The genes are TRBV4-3 and TRBJ1-6; TRBD1 is a possible D gene (5 bases). V lost 4 bases to trimming and J lost 0 bases, with 25 bases between them. Germline V gene data show CDR1 as LGHNA and CDR2 as YSLEER. The CDR3 is made up of 21 amino acids. The CDR3 is CASSRAGGSNLLGSYNSPLHF. The CDR3 nucleotides read TGCGCCAGCAGCCGCGCTGGGGGGTCCAATCTTTTGGGCTCCTATAATTCACCCCTCCACTTT.

The chain combines TRBV6-2 or TRBV6-3 with TRBJ2-6, with a tentative D call TRBD2 (6 bases). V gave up 3 bases and J gave up 0 bases, with 9 bases separating them. The CDR3 covers 16 residues. Germline CDR1 MNHEY, CDR2 SVGEGT. CDR3 nucleotides: TGTGCCAGCAGTTATGGGGGGAGCTCTGGGGCCAACGTCCTGACTTTC. This gives the protein CASSYGGSSGANVLTF.

The count of this clone is one. The chain couples TRBV11-1 to TRBJ2-7, with D possibly being TRBD1 (6 bases). Between the trimmed V and J ends, which lost 5 bases and 3 bases, there was a span of 14 bases. In germline, CDR1 is SGHAT, CDR2 FQDESV (reference sequence). This CDR3 is 14 amino acids long. CDR3 sequence (DNA): TGTGCCAGCAGCCCCAAGGGACATCGCTACGAGCAGTACTTC. Amino acid sequence: CASSPKGHRYEQYF.